The 3 T cell receptor beta chains below were found in one sample sequenced in a study of OX40 agonist ivuxolimab in advanced cancers. This table comes from immunoSEQ multiplex PCR, and its TCRdb copy is limited to in-frame clones, with some not included. The table includes about 50,000 clones, about 89% detected once. The sequencing here drew on CD4+ or CD8+ T cells sorted from blood, taken in a trial of the OX40 agonist ivuxolimab. All receptors come from an adult with an advanced solid tumor such as melanoma, head and neck, liver or kidney cancer.

V usage is TRBV18 and J usage is TRBJ2-7; 8 positions match TRBD1. Germline CDR1 is KGHSH and CDR2 is LQKENI. V lost 4 bases, J lost 3 bases, and 5 bases stayed unmatched. The CDR3 loop spans 14 amino acids. CDR3 in DNA: TGTGCCAGCTCACGTCAGGGGGCCTTCTACGAGCAGTACTTC. Translating gives CASSRQGAFYEQYF.

This clone has just a few counts. This chain uses TRBV7-2 with TRBJ2-2; D is undetermined. The germline V and J ends were trimmed by 5 bases and 1 base, with 11 bases remaining between them. This CDR3 region has 15 residues. The germline V gene has CDR1 SGHTA and CDR2 FQGNSA. The CDR3 sequence: CASSQNGRNTGELFF. The CDR3 nucleotides are TGTGCCAGCAGCCAAAATGGACGGAACACCGGGGAGCTGTTTTTT. Using reference TRBV7-2 and TRBJ2-2 for the parts outside the CDR3, the full variable domain is GAGVSQSPSNKVTEKGKDVELRCDPISGHTALYWYRQSLGQGLEFLIYFQGNSAPDKSGLPSDRFSAERTGGSVSTLTIQRTQQEDSAVYLCASSQNGRNTGELFFGEGSRLTVL.

The chain combines TRBV11-2 with TRBJ1-2; 7 nucleotides agree with TRBD1. The junction had 10 bases not matched to a gene; V was cut back by 5 bases and J by 4 bases. The CDR3 has 15 residues. Germline V CDR1 and CDR2: SGHAT, FQNNGV. The CDR3 loop is CASSTGTANFYGYTF. CDR3 sequence (DNA): TGTGCCAGCAGCACGGGGACAGCTAATTTCTATGGCTACACCTTC.